A selection of T cell receptor beta chains follows, all from one sample in a study of T-cell memory formation after mild COVID-19. TCRdb recomputed calls from the 5' RACE reads with MiXCR, one row per CDR3 protein. The sample includes around 160,000 distinct CDR3 sequences, under 14% of them seen just once. Sequences were obtained from PBMCs or a T cell subset sorted from them (not recorded which). The receptors come from a man younger than 35 who had mild COVID-19 (a few samples of this study predate the infection). Cell type and time point are not known. CDR3s include the opening cysteine and the closing phenylalanine or tryptophan. The D gene is left open where the match is weak. Some rows mark clone size as missing; the rest say once, few, many or name a class of expanded clone.

j_call clone_size d_call v_call cdr3_nt cdr3_aa
TRBJ2-2 many - TRBV24-1 TGTGCCACCAGTGGTGTCCGGGACACAACCGGGGAGCTGTTTTTT CATSGVRDTTGELFF
TRBJ2-3 many - TRBV27 TGTGCCAGCAAAACGGAGGGAGATACGCAGTATTTT CASKTEGDTQYF
TRBJ2-6 - - TRBV7-2 TGTGCCAGCCGCCAAAAAAGGGGAAGTGGGGCCAACGTCCTGACTTTC CASRQKRGSGANVLTF
TRBJ2-1 - TRBD2 TRBV4-2 TGTGCCAGCAGCCCCCGACCCCTTAGCGGGAGCTCCTACAATGAGCAGTTCTTC CASSPRPLSGSSYNEQFF
TRBJ1-4 - - TRBV6-1 TGTGCCAGCACGAGTGAGGACAGAAAACTGTTTTTT CASTSEDRKLFF
TRBJ2-1 - - TRBV18 TGTGCCAGCTCACCAGGAGGGTCGAAGGCCTACAATGAGCAGTTCTTC CASSPGGSKAYNEQFF
TRBJ2-3 many TRBD2 TRBV10-3 TGTGCCATCAGTGAACTAGCGGGGGGCGGGGATACGCAGTATTTT CAISELAGGGDTQYF
TRBJ2-5 - - TRBV4-2 TGTGCCAGCAGAACGGAAGGAAAAGAGACCCAGTACTTC CASRTEGKETQYF
TRBJ1-2 many - TRBV7-9 TGTGCCAGCAGCTCGGCCCTGGAAGCTAACTATGGCTACACCTTC CASSSALEANYGYTF
TRBJ2-5 - - TRBV5-4 TGTGCCAGCAGAAAACAGGGTCCGGGGACCCAGTACTTC CASRKQGPGTQYF
TRBJ1-1 many - TRBV30 TGTGCCTGGAGTAACGGCTTGAACACTGAAGCTTTCTTT CAWSNGLNTEAFF
TRBJ1-2 once TRBD1 TRBV7-2 TGTGCCAGCAGCTTAGCCGGGACAGGGGAGGCTAACTATGGCTACACCTTC CASSLAGTGEANYGYTF
TRBJ1-2 few TRBD1 TRBV6-1 TGTGCCACCACACGCCGGGACAGGGGCTATGGCTACACCTTC CATTRRDRGYGYTF
TRBJ2-1 - TRBD1 TRBV7-3 TGTGCCAGCAGCTTAAGAACTGGACAGGGCCACAATGAGCAGTTCTTC CASSLRTGQGHNEQFF
TRBJ2-1 many - TRBV7-9 TGTGCCAGCAGATTAGACAGCTACAATGAGCAGTTCTTC CASRLDSYNEQFF
TRBJ2-3 few - TRBV2 TGTGCCAGCAGTGAGAGAGATACGCAGTATTTT CASSERDTQYF
TRBJ2-3 few - TRBV5-1 TGCGCCAGCAGTCCTCGGACAGCGGGGAGCACAGATACGCAGTATTTT CASSPRTAGSTDTQYF
TRBJ1-5 - TRBD1 TRBV5-1 TGCGCCAGCAGCCCTGGACAGGGAGGAAGCAATCAGCCCCAGCATTTT CASSPGQGGSNQPQHF
TRBJ2-3 - - TRBV5-6 TGTGCCAGCAGCGCACTGGGCGGAAGCACAGATACGCAGTATTTT CASSALGGSTDTQYF
TRBJ1-4 many - TRBV7-8 TGTGCCAGCAACCCGCCGGGGGGCGAAAAACTGTTTTTT CASNPPGGEKLFF
TRBJ2-2 few - TRBV20-1 TGCAGTGTTCGGCACGTTTTGCACACCGGGGAGCTGTTTTTT CSVRHVLHTGELFF
TRBJ1-3 few - TRBV2 TGTGCCAGCAGTGGGCTGATCTCTGGAAACACCATATATTTT CASSGLISGNTIYF